The T cell receptor beta chain described here comes from a study of shared clonotypes between healthy human individuals. Positive CCR7 selection of CD45RO-negative cells yielded the naive CD8 cells, and terminally differentiated effector memory CD45RA+ cells were excluded. The CDR3 sequence is 13 residues long. V gave up 5 bases and J gave up 1 base, with 8 bases separating them. Germline CDR1 MNHNY, CDR2 SVGAGI (reference sequence). Study-level results: Though the depth was large, rarefaction showed that sorted-subset sequencing was incomplete. Read depth was anticipated to influence clonotype sharing among donors.

Details on this clone: Its antigen is as yet unknown.

Source study methods: ImmunoSEQ gave junction-only sequences without quality scores, so filtering differed. The method was immunoSEQ multiplex PCR; TCRdb's version includes in-frame clones alone and lacks a portion of them. V, J and clone size were drawn from that table, and D and trimming were deduced from the DNA. The table lists a few hundred thousand clones, nearly 97% of them singletons. This sequence joins TRBV6-6 and TRBJ1-1, with D perhaps matching TRBD1 (6 bases). The receptor was isolated from a woman under 40 in good health. Source material: naive CD8+ T cells sorted from blood. CDR3 sequence reads: CASSTGSNTEAFF. In DNA, the CDR3 is TGTGCCAGCAGTACAGGGTCGAACACTGAAGCTTTCTTT.